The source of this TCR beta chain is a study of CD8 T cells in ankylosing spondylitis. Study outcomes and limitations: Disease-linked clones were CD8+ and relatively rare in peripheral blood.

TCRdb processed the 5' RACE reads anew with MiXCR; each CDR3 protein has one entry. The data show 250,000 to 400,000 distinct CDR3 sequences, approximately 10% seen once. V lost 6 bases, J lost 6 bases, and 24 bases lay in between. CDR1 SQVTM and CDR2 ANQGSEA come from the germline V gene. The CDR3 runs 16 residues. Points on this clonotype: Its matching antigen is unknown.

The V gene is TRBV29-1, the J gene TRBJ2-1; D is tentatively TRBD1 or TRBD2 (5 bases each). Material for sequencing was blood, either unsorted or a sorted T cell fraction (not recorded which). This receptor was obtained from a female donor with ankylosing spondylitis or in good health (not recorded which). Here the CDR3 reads CSVSVVMGESSNEQFF. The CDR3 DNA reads TGCAGCGTGTCAGTCGTGATGGGGGAGAGTAGCAATGAGCAGTTCTTC.